The TCR beta chain described here comes from a study of blood T cell repertoires in COVID-19. On the study more broadly: From the United States, Italy and Spain came samples of acute and convalescent COVID-19.

Recruited during active infection, patients (from Seattle) were subsequently followed longitudinally. Per the authors' pipeline: Scientists estimated how many nucleated cells there were by amplifying reference gene primers. Measured with immunoSEQ multiplex PCR; TCRdb has only the in-frame clones, and not every one. For V, J and clone size, that table is used; D and trimming come from the DNA. The sample holds more than 300,000 clones, 70% to 90% seen once. The specimen sequenced was peripheral blood. The source of this sequence is a woman in her twenties or thirties with COVID-19, enrolled during active disease.

CDR3 coding DNA: TGTGCCAGCTCACCGGCCATCAGGGACTTCTCTGGAAACACCATATATTTT. As protein: CASSPAIRDFSGNTIYF. The chain has TRBV18 and TRBJ1-3; possible D gene TRBD1, 5 bases. V lost 3 bases to trimming and J lost 0 bases, with 15 bases between them. The CDR3 is made up of 17 amino acids. Germline CDR1 KGHSH, CDR2 LQKENI.